These 25 T cell receptor beta chains came from one sample sequenced in a study of blood T cells in healthy people across ages. Through a sample-barcoded 5' primer and a J-beta primer mix, a second PCR was run for roughly 7 to 12 cycles. From the 5' RACE reads, TCRdb called clonotypes with MiXCR, one entry per CDR3 protein. The table records about 1.8 million distinct CDR3 sequences, around 50% of them present only once. Sequenced material: blood. The source of these receptors is a woman in her forties in good health.

J is TRBJ2-5 and V is TRBV20-1; 7 bases align to TRBD2. Germline V gene sequence: CDR1 DFQATT, CDR2 SNEGSKA (reference sequence). V was pared by 7 bases and J by 2 bases, with 7 bases of the junction left unmatched. This CDR3 comprises 13 residues. CDR3 nucleotides: TGCAGTGGTGGGCGGGGGAGACAAGAGACCCAGTACTTC. Its protein is CSGGRGRQETQYF.

The V gene is TRBV13, the J gene TRBJ2-2; 9 bases are a match to TRBD1. Germline lookup yields CDR1 PRHDT and CDR2 FYEKMQ (reference sequence). The CDR3 is 16 residues long. The V gene end was trimmed by 0 bases and the J gene end by 1 base; junction bases not matched to a gene: 0. CDR3 loop: CASSLGDRGNTGELFF. Written as DNA, the CDR3 is TGTGCCAGCAGCTTAGGGGACAGGGGGAACACCGGGGAGCTGTTTTTT.

This clonotype was seen more than once but under ten times. V usage is TRBV28 and J usage is TRBJ2-4; D may be TRBD2 (5 bases). The J call may be mistaken, given a closer DNA end match to TRBJ2-7. This CDR3 comprises 14 residues. Germline values: CDR1 MDHEN, CDR2 SYDVKM. The CDR3 spells CASSSGPGTYEQYF. The DNA for the CDR3 is TGTGCCAGCAGTTCCGGTCCGGGAACCTACGAGCAGTACTTC.

The gene calls are TRBV3-1 and TRBJ2-1; TRBD2 matches 8 bases. The CDR3 sequence is 15 residues long. Germline CDR1 LGHDT, CDR2 YNNKEL (reference sequence). The trim removed 0 bases at V and 7 bases at J, leaving 5 bases unmatched. The CDR3 sequence is CASSQDSGVRNEQFF. CDR3 bases: TGTGCCAGCAGCCAAGATAGCGGGGTCAGGAATGAGCAGTTCTTC.

The V and J genes are TRBV6-5 and TRBJ2-5; D possibly corresponds to TRBD2 (6 bases). TRBJ2-7 matches the DNA end more closely, so the J call is doubtful. Germline lookup yields CDR1 MNHEY and CDR2 SVGAGI. This CDR3 is built from 14 residues. The CDR3 reads CASSTTVGGAEQYF. CDR3 DNA sequence: TGTGCCAGCAGTACGACGGTCGGGGGAGCCGAGCAGTACTTC.

This clonotype was recorded many times. The V call is TRBV7-2, the J call TRBJ2-3; tentative D call: TRBD2 (6 bases). V was cut by 2 bases and J by 2 bases, with 11 bases left in between. The CDR3 is 15 residues long. Germline CDR1 SGHTA, CDR2 FQGNSA. The CDR3 spells CASSLYGGPTDTQYF. The CDR3 DNA follows: TGTGCCAGCAGCTTATACGGGGGTCCCACAGATACGCAGTATTTT.

The V and J genes are TRBV7-9 and TRBJ1-2, with D hard to call. This CDR3 has 14 amino acids. Trimming removed 5 bases at V and 4 bases at J, with 14 bases between. Germline assignment: CDR1 SEHNR and CDR2 FQNEAQ (reference sequence). This CDR3 is CASSPPFIFYGYTF. The CDR3 DNA reads as TGTGCCAGCAGCCCCCCGTTTATATTCTATGGCTACACCTTC.

The genes are TRBV7-9 and TRBJ2-3; D remains ambiguous. The CDR3 sequence is 14 residues long. The V gene's germline CDR1 is SEHNR and CDR2 FQNEAQ (reference sequence). The V and J ends lost 2 bases and 4 bases respectively, with 10 bases between them. CDR3 amino acids: CASSLSLVADTQYF. The CDR3 DNA reads TGTGCCAGCAGCTTATCGCTAGTTGCAGATACGCAGTATTTT. The entire variable domain, with the rest obtained from reference TRBV7-9 and TRBJ2-3, is as follows: DTGVSQNPRHKITKRGQNVTFRCDPISEHNRLYWYRQTLGQGPEFLTYFQNEAQLEKSRLLSDRFSAERPKGSFSTLEIQRTEQGDSAMYLCASSLSLVADTQYFGPGTRLTVL.

The chain carries TRBV5-1 and TRBJ2-6; the D gene is possibly TRBD2 (5 bases). Per the germline V gene, CDR1 is SGHRS and CDR2 is YFSETQ. The CDR3 length is 16 residues. With 1 base removed from V and 1 base from J, the gap between germline ends came to 9 bases. This CDR3 reads CASSLLSGSGANVLTF. CDR3 bases: TGCGCCAGCAGCTTGCTCTCGGGATCTGGGGCCAACGTCCTGACTTTC.

The chain is built from TRBV6-2 or TRBV6-3 and TRBJ1-2, with D possibly TRBD1 on 6 matching bases. The CDR3 has 13 residues. Germline V gives CDR1 MNHEY, CDR2 SVGEGT. V was clipped by 2 bases and J by 11 bases, with 15 bases between them. In DNA form, the CDR3 reads TGTGCCAGCAGTTACCAATTCGACAGGCCGTACACCTTC. This translates into CASSYQFDRPYTF.

This clonotype has a handful of counts. The rearrangement links TRBV7-2 to TRBJ2-1, with 10 bases that match TRBD1. Germline V lookup: CDR1 SGHTA, CDR2 FQGNSA. V trimming: 4 bases; J trimming: 1 base; junction bases outside the gene matches: 4. The CDR3 runs 16 residues. CDR3 nucleotide sequence: TGTGCCAGCAGCTCGCGACAGGGGGCGTCCTACAATGAGCAGTTCTTC. It yields the protein CASSSRQGASYNEQFF.

A few counts support this clonotype. The chain is built from TRBV9 and TRBJ1-5; tentative D call: TRBD1 (5 bases). The length of the CDR3 is 15 residues. V lost 3 bases to trimming and J lost 0 bases, with 10 bases between them. Germline CDR1 reads SGDLS; CDR2 reads YYNGEE. CDR3 nucleotide sequence: TGTGCCAGCAGCGAGACGGGGGTTAGCAATCAGCCCCAGCATTTT. Protein sequence: CASSETGVSNQPQHF.

Concerning this clonotype: The junction departs from the called germline gene at one end, perhaps through a read error. This chain links TRBV20-1 with TRBJ2-3; 9 bases map to TRBD1. The CDR3 is 15 residues long. Germline CDR1 is DFQATT and CDR2 is SNEGSKA (reference sequence). The CDR3 DNA reads TGCAGTGCTGGAGGGACAGGGCGAGACACAGATACACAGTATTTT. Amino acid sequence: CSAGGTGRDTDTQYF.

This clonotype has more than one count but fewer than ten. The chain joins TRBV6-9 to TRBJ2-6; D is undetermined. CDR1 is MNHGY, CDR2 SVAAGI, per germline. The germline V and J ends were trimmed by 6 bases and 4 bases, with 16 bases remaining between them. This CDR3 region has 16 residues. CDR3 sequence reads: CASRLHDAEGANVLTF. The CDR3 nucleotides read TGTGCCAGCAGACTCCATGACGCCGAGGGGGCCAACGTCCTGACTTTC.

V is TRBV6-4 and J is TRBJ2-1; 11 positions match TRBD2. CDR1 MRHNA and CDR2 SNTAGT come from the germline V gene. The J segment lost 5 bases and the V segment lost 7 bases, leaving 7 bases of the junction unmatched. The CDR3 consists of 15 residues. In DNA form, the CDR3 reads TGTGCCAGCAAGAAGACGGGACTAGCGGACAATGAGCAGTTCTTC. Protein product: CASKKTGLADNEQFF.

V and J are TRBV5-1 and TRBJ2-3; the D gene is possibly TRBD1 (6 bases). CDR1 and CDR2 from the germline V gene are SGHRS and YFSETQ. CDR3 length equals 14 residues. With 0 bases removed from V and 4 bases from J, the gap between germline ends came to 9 bases. CDR3 sequence reads: CASSLVEGADTQYF. In nucleotides, the CDR3 is TGCGCCAGCAGCTTGGTCGAGGGGGCAGATACGCAGTATTTT.

The V call is TRBV20-1, the J call TRBJ1-2; possible D gene TRBD1, 6 bases. CDR1 and CDR2 (germline): DFQATT, SNEGSKA (reference sequence). V was cut by 3 bases and J by 4 bases, with 15 bases left in between. CDR3 size: 14 residues. The CDR3 DNA follows: TGCAGTGCTAGCGGGGGGCTCAATCTCTATGGCTACACCTTC. Protein product: CSASGGLNLYGYTF.

The J gene is TRBJ2-5, the V gene TRBV20-1, with D maybe TRBD2 (6 bases). The ends were cut back, 6 bases at V and 4 bases at J, with 15 bases in the middle. Germline CDR1 and CDR2: DFQATT and SNEGSKA (reference sequence). The CDR3 extends over 13 amino acids. For the CDR3, the DNA is TGCAGTGCCGTGGGGGGAGGCGTAGAGACCCAGTACTTC. Protein product: CSAVGGGVETQYF.

J is TRBJ1-4 and V is TRBV4-3; D unclear. Germline loops: CDR1 LGHNA, CDR2 YSLEER. The CDR3 is made up of 17 amino acids. V was trimmed by 0 bases and J by 7 bases, leaving 18 bases between them. The CDR3 is CASSQDLASSGGEKLFF. CDR3 in DNA: TGCGCCAGCAGCCAAGATTTGGCATCTTCGGGTGGTGAAAAACTGTTTTTT.

The J gene is TRBJ2-4, the V gene TRBV25-1; D is undetermined. The germline V and J ends were trimmed by 7 bases and 4 bases, with 5 bases remaining between them. The CDR3 runs to 11 residues. Looked up from germline, CDR1 is MGHDK and CDR2 is SYGVNS. The CDR3 bases are TGTGCCAGCACCTTTAAAAACATTCAGTACTTC. Translating it yields CASTFKNIQYF. Filled out from reference TRBV25-1 and TRBJ2-4, the complete variable domain reads EADIYQTPRYLVIGTGKKITLECSQTMGHDKMYWYQQDPGMELHLIHYSYGVNSTEKGDLSSESTVSRIRTEHFPLTLESARPSHTSQYLCASTFKNIQYFGAGTRLSVL.

This sequence joins TRBV19 and TRBJ1-1; the match to TRBD1 covers 8 bases. The CDR3 is 13 amino acids. V shed 10 bases, J shed 7 bases, and the junction held 11 bases outside the gene matches. The germline V gene has CDR1 LNHDA and CDR2 SQIVND (reference sequence). The DNA of the CDR3 is TGTGCCACCGAGGACAGGGTGAAGAGTGAAGCTTTCTTT. Protein sequence: CATEDRVKSEAFF.

The chain employs TRBV11-3 and TRBJ2-5; D is possibly TRBD1 (6 bases). V lost 0 bases and J lost 5, with 13 bases in between. The germline CDR1 and CDR2 sequences are SGHNT and YENEEA. The CDR3 runs 15 residues. The DNA for the CDR3 is TGTGCCAGCAGCTTAGATGGCAGCCAGGGGGAGACCCAGTACTTC. As protein: CASSLDGSQGETQYF.

The rearrangement links TRBV28 to TRBJ2-5; 7 bases map to TRBD2. The J call may be in error: the DNA end matches TRBJ2-7 better. Germline V gene data show CDR1 as MDHEN and CDR2 as SYDVKM. The CDR3 covers 13 residues. The CDR3 reads CASSWGGAYEQYF. For the CDR3, the DNA is TGTGCCAGCAGTTGGGGGGGGGCCTACGAGCAGTACTTC.

A few counts support this clonotype. The chain combines TRBV29-1 with TRBJ2-7, with 8 positions matching TRBD2. Germline CDR1 and CDR2: SQVTM and ANQGSEA. The CDR3 spans 16 residues. V lost 1 base and J lost 7; bases outside the gene matches: 15. CDR3 sequence (DNA): TGCAGCGTTGAAGCGGGGGGGGACCGTAATTACAATGAGCAGTACTTC. Its protein product is CSVEAGGDRNYNEQYF.

The rearrangement uses TRBV15 and TRBJ2-3; D is unclear. The length of the CDR3 is 13 residues. Trimming took 6 bases from V and 2 from J, leaving 9 bases between them. The V gene's germline CDR1 is LNHNV and CDR2 YYDKDF (reference sequence). CDR3 residues: CATRVLATDTQYF. DNA for the CDR3: TGTGCCACCAGAGTACTTGCCACAGATACGCAGTATTTT. Full variable domain (remainder filled in from reference TRBV15 and TRBJ2-3): DAMVIQNPRYQVTQFGKPVTLSCSQTLNHNVMYWYQQKSSQAPKLLFHYYDKDFNNEADTPDNFQSRRPNTSFCFLDIRSPGLGDTAMYLCATRVLATDTQYFGPGTRLTVL.